A single sample is the source of the 8 T cell receptor beta chains below, sequenced in a study of CD8+ T cells in alopecia areata. Investigators isolated RNA and reverse transcribed it into cDNA to act as the sequencing template. Sequencing was performed with immunoSEQ multiplex PCR; in TCRdb, only in-frame clones are kept and a portion is missing. The sample lists around 120,000 clones, approximately 47% occurring once. The sequencing input was NKG2D-low CD8+ T cells sorted from blood. These receptors were taken from a human donor with alopecia areata.

The V gene is TRBV7-9, the J gene TRBJ2-5; D is ambiguous. This CDR3 comprises 12 residues. In germline, CDR1 is SEHNR, CDR2 FQNEAQ (reference sequence). V lost 4 bases and J 1 base, leaving 4 bases between the germline ends. CDR3 nucleotide sequence: TGTGCCAGCAGCTCCCTCCAAGAGACCCAGTACTTC. The encoded protein is CASSSLQETQYF.

The chain combines TRBV5-1 with TRBJ2-7; D is unclear. The V gene's germline CDR1 is SGHRS and CDR2 YFSETQ. The CDR3 runs to 13 residues. Trimming removed 0 bases from V and 2 bases from J, with 6 bases in between. The CDR3 protein is CASSLEPTYEQYF. The CDR3 DNA reads as TGCGCCAGCAGCTTGGAGCCCACCTACGAGCAGTACTTC.

With respect to this clone: The junction and the germline gene differ at one end; a read error may be behind it. CDR3 bases: TGTGCCAGCAGCGTAGCGACAGGGATTCACCCCTACGAGCAGTACTTC. This sequence encodes CASSVATGIHPYEQYF. The chain is built from TRBV7-9 and TRBJ2-7, with 7 bases matching TRBD1. CDR3 length: 16 amino acids. Germline V lookup: CDR1 SEHNR, CDR2 FQNEAQ (reference sequence).

This sequence joins TRBV9 and TRBJ2-5, with TRBD2 as a possible D gene (7 bases). Per the germline V gene, CDR1 is SGDLS and CDR2 is YYNGEE. The CDR3 loop spans 15 amino acids. Deletions cut 2 bases from V and 1 base from J, with 12 bases between. CDR3 in amino acids: CASSVEGGTQETQYF. CDR3 DNA: TGTGCCAGCAGCGTGGAGGGGGGGACCCAAGAGACCCAGTACTTC. Variable domain in full (rest from reference TRBV9 and TRBJ2-5): DSGVTQTPKHLITATGQRVTLRCSPRSGDLSVYWYQQSLDQGLQFLIQYYNGEERAKGNILERFSAQQFPDLHSELNLSSLELGDSALYFCASSVEGGTQETQYFGPGTRLLVL.

The genes are TRBV14 and TRBJ2-1; no reliable D call. The CDR3 length is 13 residues. The germline V gene encodes CDR1 SGHDN and CDR2 FVKESK. V lost 1 base to trimming and J lost 9 bases, with 10 bases between them. CDR3 bases: TGTGCCAGCAGCCAAGTAAGGGTGGGTGAGCAGTTCTTC. Its translation: CASSQVRVGEQFF.

The chain has TRBV15 and TRBJ1-1; D unresolved. The CDR3 length is 13 residues. Trimming stripped 5 bases from V and 5 bases from J, with 12 bases between. CDR1 is LNHNV and CDR2 is YYDKDF in the germline V gene (reference sequence). The CDR3 coding sequence is TGTGCCACCAGCCTTGAGGGAGGGACTGAAGCTTTCTTT. Encoded protein: CATSLEGGTEAFF.

This clone showed up just a few times. The rearrangement joins TRBV2 to TRBJ2-7; D remains unclear. Germline V gene lookup returns CDR1 SNHLY and CDR2 FYNNEI. CDR3 size: 10 residues. The V gene lost 7 bases and the J gene lost 4 bases, with 5 bases spanning the gap. The DNA for the CDR3 is TGTGCCAGCATTCAGTACGAGCAGTACTTC. Translating it yields CASIQYEQYF. The full variable domain, in which reference TRBV2 and TRBJ2-7 provide the parts outside the CDR3, is EPEVTQTPSHQVTQMGQEVILRCVPISNHLYFYWYRQILGQKVEFLVSFYNNEISEKSEIFDDQFSVERPDGSNFTLKIRSTKLEDSAMYFCASIQYEQYFGPGTRLTVT.

This clone was counted a few times. Other DNA sequences in the same sample also yield this CDR3. This sequence joins TRBV29-1 and TRBJ2-3; no firm D call. Deletions cut 1 base from V and 0 bases from J, with 5 bases between. Germline CDR1 is SQVTM and CDR2 is ANQGSEA. This CDR3 has 13 residues. The CDR3 sequence is CSVEGGSTDTQYF. The CDR3 DNA is TGCAGCGTTGAAGGGGGTAGCACAGATACGCAGTATTTT.